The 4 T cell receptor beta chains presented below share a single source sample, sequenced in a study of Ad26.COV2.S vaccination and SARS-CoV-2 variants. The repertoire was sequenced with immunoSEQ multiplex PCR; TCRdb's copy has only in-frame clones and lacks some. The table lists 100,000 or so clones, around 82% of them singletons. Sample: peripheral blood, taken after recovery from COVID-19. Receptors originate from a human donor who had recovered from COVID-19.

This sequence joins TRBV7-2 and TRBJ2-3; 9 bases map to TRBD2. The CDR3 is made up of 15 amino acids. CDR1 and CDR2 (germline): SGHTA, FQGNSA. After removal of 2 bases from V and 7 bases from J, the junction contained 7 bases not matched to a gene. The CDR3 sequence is CASSLWAGGPNTQYF. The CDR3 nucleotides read TGTGCCAGCAGCTTATGGGCGGGGGGGCCAAATACGCAGTATTTT.

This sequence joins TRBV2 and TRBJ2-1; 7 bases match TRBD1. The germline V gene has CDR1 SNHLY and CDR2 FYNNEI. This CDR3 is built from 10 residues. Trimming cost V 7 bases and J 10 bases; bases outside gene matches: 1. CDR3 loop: CASKGAEQFF. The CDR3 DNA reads TGTGCCAGCAAGGGGGCAGAGCAGTTCTTC.

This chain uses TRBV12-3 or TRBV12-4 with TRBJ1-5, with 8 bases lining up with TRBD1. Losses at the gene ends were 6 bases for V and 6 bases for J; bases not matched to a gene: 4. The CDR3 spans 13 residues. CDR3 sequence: CASRGQAGQPQHF. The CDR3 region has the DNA TGTGCCAGCAGGGGACAGGCTGGTCAGCCCCAGCATTTT.

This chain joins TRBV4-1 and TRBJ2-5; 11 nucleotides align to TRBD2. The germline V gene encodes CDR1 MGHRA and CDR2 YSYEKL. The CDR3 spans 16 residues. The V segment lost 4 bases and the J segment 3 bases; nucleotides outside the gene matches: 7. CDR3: CASSRSTSGAEETQYF. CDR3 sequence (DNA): TGCGCCAGCAGCCGGTCGACTAGCGGGGCCGAAGAGACCCAGTACTTC.